This is a list of T cell receptor beta chains from one sample in a study of T cell repertoires in cytomegalovirus infection. TCRdb ran MiXCR on the reads and lists one entry per CDR3 protein. The profile covers 150,000 to 160,000 distinct CDR3 sequences, with around 24% appearing a single time and approximately 10% taken by the ten largest. Sequenced: PBMCs. These receptors were taken from a human donor in good health (CMV status not recorded). Some clones in this sample may be carry-over from other donors' samples. Each CDR3 is given without its conserved first and last residue. The order of the fields is V gene, J gene, CDR3 protein.

TRBV11-2	TRBJ2-3	ASSSGLAGVGTDTQY
TRBV20-1	TRBJ2-1	SASVRGGEQF
TRBV15	TRBJ2-7	ATSRERSGFAEQY
TRBV28	TRBJ2-1	ASSLEAGEREQF
TRBV28	TRBJ1-6	ASTRGGPSSPLH
TRBV28	TRBJ2-5	ASSFIGGRETQY
TRBV5-8	TRBJ2-1	ASSLLAGTIIDEQF
TRBV12-3/TRBV12-4	TRBJ1-2	ASSSRDTFTVGGYT
TRBV6-5	TRBJ2-3	ASSYRGGSSTDTQY
TRBV5-1	TRBJ2-7	ASSRGLAGIYEQY
TRBV5-4	TRBJ2-5	ASRPGASGDGKTQY
TRBV4-3	TRBJ2-6	ASSQDWGGVSGANVLT
TRBV7-8	TRBJ1-1	ASSTYGTARGTEAF
TRBV7-9	TRBJ2-7	ASSAVPSSRAGQY
TRBV7-2	TRBJ2-7	ASTRLGYEQY
TRBV12-3/TRBV12-4	TRBJ1-3	ASIPRDRGGNTIY
TRBV2	TRBJ2-7	ASTSASDSYEQY
TRBV5-6	TRBJ2-4	ASSVDREGGLNIQY
TRBV4-2	TRBJ2-1	ASSQADGTDNEQF
TRBV7-2	TRBJ1-1	ASSASGAAAF
TRBV7-8	TRBJ2-5	ASSLRLAGETQY
TRBV25-1	TRBJ1-1	ASSPPRAVGTEAF
TRBV29-1	TRBJ2-1	SVAGNPYNEQF
TRBV19	TRBJ1-2	ASSNGQGNYGYT
TRBV13	TRBJ1-1	ASSRTGTTEAF
TRBV7-3	TRBJ1-3	ASSFNPGNTIY